The rows below give T cell receptor beta chains drawn from one sample of a study of regulatory T cells in long-lasting Graves disease. MiXCR, run by TCRdb on the multiplex PCR reads, gives a single entry per CDR3 protein. The sample has 450,000 to 700,000 distinct CDR3 sequences, roughly 14% seen once. These sequences were also reported in another study, on T cells in Graves' hyperthyroidism and ophthalmopathy.

Source: peripheral blood mononuclear cells (PBMCs), taken at new diagnosis, from a patient treated with antithyroid drugs. The receptor set was obtained from a man between 25 and 39 years old with Graves disease. Each CDR3 is given with its conserved first and last residue. Each record gives: D gene, clone size, V gene, J gene, CDR3 protein, CDR3 DNA. A D gene is named only where the DNA matches it firmly. Expanded clones get a size class; other rows say once, few or many, or leave the size out.

-	few	TRBV24-1	TRBJ1-5	CATSDPRDGDQPQHF	TGTGCCACCAGTGACCCGAGGGATGGTGACCAGCCCCAGCATTTT
-	-	TRBV2	TRBJ1-1	CASMGEMNTEAFF	TGTGCCAGCATGGGCGAGATGAACACTGAAGCTTTCTTT
-	many	TRBV29-1	TRBJ2-7	CSASNLVAEQYF	TGCAGCGCCTCTAATTTAGTCGCCGAGCAGTACTTC
-	many	TRBV7-2	TRBJ2-7	CASSLPGNFYEQYF	TGTGCCAGCAGCTTACCGGGGAACTTCTACGAGCAGTACTTC
-	many	TRBV29-1	TRBJ1-5	CSVETNSNQPQHF	TGCAGCGTTGAGACAAATAGCAATCAGCCCCAGCATTTT
TRBD1	many	TRBV5-1	TRBJ2-5	CASSLALDRGFEETQYF	TGCGCCAGCAGCTTGGCCCTGGACAGGGGATTTGAAGAGACCCAGTACTTC
-	many	TRBV14	TRBJ2-1	CASSLIGNEQFF	TGTGCCAGCAGCCTCATAGGGAATGAGCAGTTCTTC
-	many	TRBV2	TRBJ1-1	CANKASWQAFF	TGTGCCAACAAAGCGTCTTGGCAAGCTTTCTTT
TRBD1	-	TRBV19	TRBJ1-2	CASSLKGTGTGLLYGYTF	TGTGCCAGTAGTTTAAAGGGGACCGGGACAGGGCTACTCTATGGCTACACCTTC
-	few	TRBV3-1	TRBJ2-7	CASRKGVGNLGEQYF	TGTGCCAGCAGGAAGGGGGTCGGGAATTTAGGCGAGCAGTACTTC
TRBD1	many	TRBV3-1	TRBJ1-2	CASSQVEGAGDGYTF	TGTGCCAGCAGCCAAGTGGAGGGGGCGGGCGATGGCTACACCTTC
-	few	TRBV5-1	TRBJ2-5	CASSLGSLSGLETQYF	TGCGCCAGCAGCTTGGGCTCCCTTTCCGGGCTGGAGACCCAGTACTTC
-	-	TRBV12-5	TRBJ2-7	CASGPVGFYEQYF	TGTGCTAGTGGTCCTGTGGGGTTCTACGAGCAGTACTTC
TRBD2	-	TRBV4-1	TRBJ2-1	CASRSAGGINTNEQFF	TGCGCCAGCAGATCAGCGGGAGGGATTAATACCAATGAGCAGTTCTTC
TRBD1	many	TRBV24-1	TRBJ2-7	CATSGGTGKNEQYF	TGTGCCACCAGTGGGGGGACAGGGAAAAACGAGCAGTACTTC
TRBD1	few	TRBV30	TRBJ1-5	CASSWDRDQPQHF	TGTGCCTCCTCATGGGACAGGGACCAGCCCCAGCATTTT
-	few	TRBV6-5	TRBJ2-1	CASSFGWGQFF	TGTGCCAGCAGTTTCGGCTGGGGACAGTTCTTC
-	-	TRBV10-3	TRBJ2-7	CAISESERGSPYEQYF	TGTGCCATCAGTGAGTCAGAAAGGGGAAGCCCTTACGAGCAGTACTTC
-	few	TRBV7-9	TRBJ1-1	CASSSTKGAGTEAFF	TGTGCCAGCAGCTCAACCAAGGGAGCGGGCACTGAAGCTTTCTTT
-	once	TRBV9	TRBJ2-1	CASSVGLNYNERFF	TGTGCCAGCAGCGTAGGGCTTAACTACAATGAGCGGTTCTTC
TRBD2	-	TRBV6-1	TRBJ2-7	CASSRVLAGGRTYEQYF	TGTGCCAGCAGTAGGGTGCTAGCGGGAGGCAGGACCTACGAGCAGTACTTC
-	many	TRBV7-9	TRBJ2-7	CASSLDVGSSEQYF	TGTGCCAGCAGCTTAGACGTGGGATCCAGCGAGCAGTACTTC
TRBD1	-	TRBV29-1	TRBJ2-7	CSVRTGNSYEQYF	TGCAGCGTTCGGACAGGAAACTCCTACGAGCAGTACTTC
-	-	TRBV18	TRBJ1-1	CASSPSGGEAFF	TGTGCCAGCTCACCATCTGGGGGTGAAGCTTTCTTT
-	few	TRBV5-1	TRBJ2-2	CASSGRGSANTGELFF	TGCGCCAGCAGCGGGCGTGGTAGCGCGAACACCGGGGAGCTGTTTTTT
-	many	TRBV30	TRBJ2-5	CAWSVSWAETQYF	TGTGCCTGGAGTGTTAGCTGGGCGGAGACCCAGTACTTC
TRBD2	many	TRBV6-1	TRBJ2-3	CASMGLAGRTDTQYF	TGTGCCAGCATGGGGCTAGCGGGAAGGACAGATACGCAGTATTTT
TRBD1	-	TRBV5-1	TRBJ1-6	CASSFRDRVSPLHF	TGTGCCAGCAGCTTCCGGGACAGGGTTTCACCCCTCCACTTT
-	-	TRBV5-6	TRBJ1-4	CASSFFRDNEKLFF	TGTGCCAGCAGCTTCTTCCGGGACAATGAAAAACTGTTTTTT
TRBD1	many	TRBV12-3/TRBV12-4	TRBJ2-4	CASTLQGAVGKNIQYF	TGTGCCAGCACGCTCCAGGGGGCGGTGGGCAAAAACATTCAGTACTTC
-	many	TRBV2	TRBJ1-1	CASRPEGGGTEAFF	TGTGCCAGCAGGCCCGAGGGGGGAGGGACTGAAGCTTTCTTT
TRBD2	few	TRBV19	TRBJ2-1	CASSSQRDSYNEQFF	TGTGCCAGTAGTAGTCAGCGGGACTCCTACAATGAGCAGTTCTTC
-	many	TRBV2	TRBJ1-4	CASSDEKLFF	TGTGCCAGCAGTGATGAAAAACTGTTTTTT
TRBD1	many	TRBV27	TRBJ2-4	CASSTWTGISGKNIQYF	TGTGCCAGCAGTACCTGGACAGGGATCTCGGGCAAAAACATTCAGTACTTC
-	few	TRBV29-1	TRBJ1-2	CSAEDGHYGYTF	TGCAGCGCGGAGGACGGACACTATGGCTACACCTTC
-	-	TRBV30	TRBJ2-7	CAWRRGYEQYF	TGTGCCTGGAGAAGGGGCTACGAGCAGTACTTC
-	many	TRBV6-2/TRBV6-3	TRBJ2-3	CASSGSGGGPDTQYF	TGTGCCAGCAGTGGTAGTGGGGGCGGTCCAGATACGCAGTATTTT
TRBD2	-	TRBV6-1	TRBJ2-7	CASGISGSSYEQYF	TGTGCCAGCGGCATTAGCGGGAGCTCCTACGAGCAGTACTTC
-	-	TRBV27	TRBJ2-5	CARQGPRETQYF	TGTGCCAGGCAGGGCCCCCGGGAGACCCAGTACTTC
-	-	TRBV7-8	TRBJ1-5	CASSRKNQPQHF	TGTGCCAGCAGTCGTAAAAATCAGCCCCAGCATTTT
TRBD2	few	TRBV12-5	TRBJ2-5	CASGWGLAGEETQYF	TGTGCTAGTGGTTGGGGACTGGCGGGGGAAGAGACCCAGTACTTC
TRBD1	many	TRBV29-1	TRBJ2-7	CSVEVTGRDYEQYF	TGCAGCGTTGAAGTGACAGGGAGAGACTACGAGCAGTACTTC
-	many	TRBV12-5	TRBJ2-5	CASVTNLGLYEETQYF	TGTGCTAGTGTCACCAACCTCGGACTATATGAAGAGACCCAGTACTTC